This T cell receptor (beta chain) stems from a study of T cells in Graves' hyperthyroidism and ophthalmopathy. The wider study: Peripheral blood was taken when the disease was first diagnosed, before any treatment began.

Lactation, pregnancy, other autoimmune disease or uncontrolled infection excluded patients. This clonotype was picked up a small number of times. Using RNA transcripts as the source, TCR beta CDR3 regions were amplified. HTBI primers were the set used in a first-round RT-PCR of the TCR CDR3. A single record per CDR3 protein comes from TCRdb applying MiXCR to the multiplex PCR reads. The sample has about 600,000 distinct CDR3 sequences; more than 15% are singletons. CDR3 length: 14 amino acids. Deletions cut 3 bases from V and 7 bases from J, with 15 bases between. The sequenced sample was blood. The J gene is TRBJ1-2, the V gene TRBV12-3 or TRBV12-4; maybe TRBD1 (6 bases). The TCR comes from a woman between 40 and 55 years old with Graves' ophthalmopathy. The CDR3, as DNA: TGTGCCAGCAGTTTCGAACCTAGGACAGCTGGCTACACCTTC. Translated: CASSFEPRTAGYTF.